This TCR beta chain was retrieved from a study of beta chain features in type 1 diabetes. Looking at the study overall: No patient-donor differences in age, gender, total cells or subset yield. Findings and caveats of the study: Insertions at VDJ junctions were less frequent in type 1 diabetes patients. These patients also deleted more nucleotides at the same junctions.

What was sequenced were expressed TCRB transcripts, since all of the isolated RNA had been reverse transcribed. Only in-frame clones appear in the TCRdb table, and some are missing; sequencing was by immunoSEQ multiplex PCR. The sample carries about 930,000 clones, about a sixth recorded once. Isolation of CD4+ naive, central memory, regulatory and stem cell-like memory cells was achieved by sorting via CD45RO/CCR7/CD25/CD127/CD95/CD27. There are a few counts of this clone. Its antigen is as yet unknown. Input material: naive CD4+ T cells from blood. The origin of this receptor is a woman aged 18-29 years in good health.

CDR3 loop: CASSPDNYREASYEQYF. The CDR3 region has the DNA TGTGCCAGCTCACCCGACAATTACAGGGAGGCCTCCTACGAGCAGTACTTC. The V and J genes are TRBV18 and TRBJ2-7; TRBD1 or TRBD2 may be the D gene (6 bases each). Per germline, CDR1 KGHSH and CDR2 LQKENI. V lost 3 bases, J lost 0 bases, and 18 bases lay in between. The CDR3 runs to 17 residues.